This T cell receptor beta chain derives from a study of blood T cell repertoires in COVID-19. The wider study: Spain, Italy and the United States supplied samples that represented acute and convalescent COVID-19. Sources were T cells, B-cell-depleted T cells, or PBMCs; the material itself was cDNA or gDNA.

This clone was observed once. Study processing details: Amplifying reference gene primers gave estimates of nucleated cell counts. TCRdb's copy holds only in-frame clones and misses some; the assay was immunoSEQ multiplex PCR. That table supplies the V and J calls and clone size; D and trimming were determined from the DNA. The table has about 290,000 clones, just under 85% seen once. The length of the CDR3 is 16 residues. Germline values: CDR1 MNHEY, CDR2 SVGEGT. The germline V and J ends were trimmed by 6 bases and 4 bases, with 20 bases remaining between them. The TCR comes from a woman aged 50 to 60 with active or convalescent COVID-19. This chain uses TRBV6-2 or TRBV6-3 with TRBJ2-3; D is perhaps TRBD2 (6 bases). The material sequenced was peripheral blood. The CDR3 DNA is TGTGCCAGCAGCCCATCCCCGGGAGATGGTTCAGATACGCAGTATTTT. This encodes CASSPSPGDGSDTQYF.